A single sample gave rise to the 27 T cell receptor beta chains below, sequenced in a study of blood T cell repertoires in COVID-19 (dated by TCRdb to the early 2020s). Library prep was done by the immunoSEQ multiplex PCR assay. The table comes from immuneACCESS by way of TCRdb, which keeps in-frame sequences with V and J called. Part of the clones is missing from these tables; in studies checked, under half for an unresolved V gene and the rest for unknown reasons. This sample gives some 26,000 clones in total; roughly 72% of them show up just once. 43% of the sample is held by the ten biggest clonotypes. The sequencing input was peripheral blood. The receptors here all came from a woman aged 80 or over with acute or convalescent COVID-19.

The chain links TRBV2 to TRBJ1-5, with D possibly TRBD1 on 6 matching bases. The CDR3 has 13 amino acids. V dropped 4 bases and J dropped 7 bases, with 11 bases sitting between them. Germline-derived CDR1 and CDR2 are SNHLY and FYNNEI. The CDR3 DNA sequence: TGTGCCAGCAGTGTCTGGGGACACCAGCCCCAGCATTTT. This gives the protein CASSVWGHQPQHF.

The V call is TRBV3-1 (or the pseudogene TRBV3-2), the J call TRBJ2-1; 14 nucleotides match TRBD2. The V gene end was trimmed by 4 bases and the J gene end by 10 bases; junction bases not matched to a gene: 0. From germline, CDR1 is LGHDT and CDR2 YNNKEL (reference sequence). The CDR3 contains 13 residues. The CDR3 DNA sequence: TGTGCCAGCAGCCGACTAGCGGGAGGGGAGCAGTTCTTC. Amino acid sequence: CASSRLAGGEQFF.

The rearrangement links TRBV4-3 to TRBJ1-4; possibly TRBD1 for D (5 bases). The CDR3 totals 15 residues. The ends were cut back, 3 bases at V and 6 bases at J, with 14 bases in the middle. CDR1 is LGHNA and CDR2 is YSLEER in the germline V gene. CDR3 DNA: TGCGCCAGCAGCCAGTTAAGGCAGGGTGATGAAAAACTGTTTTTT. Its translation: CASSQLRQGDEKLFF.

The gene calls are TRBV28 and TRBJ1-2; 11 bases are shared with TRBD1. The CDR3 is 16 residues long. Germline V lookup: CDR1 MDHEN, CDR2 SYDVKM. V shed 5 bases and J 3 bases; nucleotides not matched to a gene: 8. The CDR3 DNA reads TGTGCCAGCAGTCCCCCCTGGGGACAGGGGGACTATGGCTACACCTTC. Residues: CASSPPWGQGDYGYTF.

V and J are TRBV7-3 and TRBJ2-3, with 7 bases identical to TRBD2. Germline V gives CDR1 SGHTA, CDR2 FQGTGA. J lost 1 base, V lost 2 bases, and 6 bases had no gene match. This CDR3 region has 16 residues. The CDR3 region is CASSLGGGGGTDTQYF. In nucleotides, the CDR3 is TGTGCCAGCAGCTTAGGTGGCGGGGGAGGCACAGATACGCAGTATTTT.

The chain has TRBV7-2 and TRBJ1-2, with D possibly TRBD1 on 6 matching bases. This CDR3 is built from 13 residues. Germline-derived CDR1 and CDR2 are SGHTA and FQGNSA. The germline V and J ends were trimmed by 5 bases and 2 bases, with 9 bases remaining between them. CDR3 bases: TGTGCCAGCAGCCCCGACAGGAACTATGGCTACACCTTC. Protein product: CASSPDRNYGYTF.

The chain is built from TRBV11-2 and TRBJ2-7, with 7 bases that match TRBD2. The junction had 12 bases not matched to a gene; V was cut back by 0 bases and J by 4 bases. The CDR3 has 17 amino acids. The germline V gene encodes CDR1 SGHAT and CDR2 FQNNGV. The CDR3 DNA sequence: TGTGCCAGCAGCTTAGATCGCCTGGTAGGCGGGGGATACGAGCAGTACTTC. This gives the protein CASSLDRLVGGGYEQYF.

The V and J genes are TRBV15 and TRBJ2-5; D call uncertain. This CDR3 is built from 13 residues. Germline values: CDR1 LNHNV, CDR2 YYDKDF (reference sequence). The ends were cut back, 0 bases at V and 3 bases at J, with 5 bases in the middle. The CDR3 sequence is CATSREIKETQYF. CDR3 DNA sequence: TGTGCCACCAGCAGAGAAATTAAAGAGACCCAGTACTTC. The full variable domain, completed using reference TRBV15 and TRBJ2-5, is DAMVIQNPRYQVTQFGKPVTLSCSQTLNHNVMYWYQQKSSQAPKLLFHYYDKDFNNEADTPDNFQSRRPNTSFCFLDIRSPGLGDTAMYLCATSREIKETQYFGPGTRLLVL.

The table lists this clone with many counts. The V and J genes are TRBV10-2 and TRBJ1-2, with 8 bases identical to TRBD1. CDR3 length: 14 amino acids. V trimming: 3 bases; J trimming: 3 bases; junction bases outside the gene matches: 3. Germline loops: CDR1 WSHSY, CDR2 SAAADI. The CDR3 is CASSEPGGYYGYTF. DNA of the CDR3: TGCGCCAGCAGTGAACCAGGGGGCTACTATGGCTACACCTTC.

This clone was observed a single time. This sequence joins TRBV5-1 and TRBJ1-4, with 9 bases identical to TRBD1. The CDR3 extends over 14 amino acids. Trimming at V came to 4 bases and at J to 8 bases, leaving 6 bases not matched to a gene. Germline CDR1 SGHRS, CDR2 YFSETQ. The CDR3 loop reads CASSEDRGREKLFF. The CDR3 DNA reads as TGCGCCAGCAGCGAGGACAGGGGTCGGGAAAAACTGTTTTTT.

The rearrangement uses TRBV11-2 and TRBJ2-7, with 7 positions matching TRBD1. J lost 2 bases, V lost 5 bases, and 6 bases had no gene match. CDR1 SGHAT and CDR2 FQNNGV come from the germline V gene. This CDR3 contains 14 residues. As DNA, the CDR3 is TGTGCCAGCAGCGCCTGGGACAGACCCTACGAGCAGTACTTC. Amino acid sequence: CASSAWDRPYEQYF.

The chain is built from TRBV5-1 and TRBJ1-6; D is unresolved. Trimming pared 0 bases from V and 11 bases from J, leaving 9 bases between. The CDR3 totals 13 residues. Germline V gives CDR1 SGHRS, CDR2 YFSETQ. This CDR3 reads CASSLGTGTPLHF. CDR3 sequence (DNA): TGCGCCAGCAGCTTGGGTACCGGGACACCCCTCCACTTT.

The count of this clone is one. V gene TRBV27 combines with J gene TRBJ2-2, with a possible D match to TRBD1 (5 bases). The germline gives CDR1 MNHEY, CDR2 SMNVEV (reference sequence). The ends were cut back, 9 bases at V and 7 bases at J, with 12 bases in the middle. This CDR3 has 12 amino acids. The CDR3 reads CARQVENGELFF. The CDR3 DNA follows: TGTGCCAGACAGGTTGAGAACGGGGAGCTGTTTTTT.

The chain has TRBV5-1 and TRBJ1-5, with D maybe TRBD1 (5 bases). Per the germline V gene, CDR1 is SGHRS and CDR2 is YFSETQ. This CDR3 comprises 16 residues. V dropped 10 bases and J dropped 1 base, with 21 bases sitting between them. CDR3 region: CAPPGSGETSNQPQHF. The CDR3 DNA follows: TGCGCCCCCCCCGGCTCGGGGGAAACAAGCAATCAGCCCCAGCATTTT.

This chain joins TRBV15 and TRBJ2-1, with TRBD2 as a possible D gene (6 bases). The CDR3 totals 17 residues. Germline V gene data show CDR1 as LNHNV and CDR2 as YYDKDF (reference sequence). Trimming removed 1 base at V and 0 bases at J, with 13 bases between. DNA for the CDR3: TGTGCCACCAGCAGAGGAGGGTGGCGGGACTCCTACAATGAGCAGTTCTTC. Protein product: CATSRGGWRDSYNEQFF.

This clone turned up a few times. The chain combines TRBV9 with TRBJ2-1, with 9 bases fitting TRBD2. Germline V lookup: CDR1 SGDLS, CDR2 YYNGEE. The CDR3 contains 12 residues. The V and J ends lost 5 bases and 10 bases, in that order; junction bases with no gene match: 4. This CDR3 reads CASSALAGEQFF. CDR3 nucleotide sequence: TGTGCCAGCAGTGCCCTAGCGGGAGAGCAGTTCTTC.

The chain employs TRBV5-1 and TRBJ1-1; 8 nucleotides agree with TRBD1. V gave up 3 bases and J gave up 1 base; unmatched junction bases: 5. In germline, CDR1 is SGHRS, CDR2 YFSETQ. The CDR3 sequence is 15 residues long. The CDR3 is CASSYAGGSNTEAFF. The CDR3 DNA reads as TGCGCCAGCAGCTACGCAGGGGGCTCGAACACTGAAGCTTTCTTT.

The rearrangement joins TRBV12-3 or TRBV12-4 to TRBJ2-1; no definite D call. V was pared by 0 bases and J by 5 bases, with 5 bases between. The CDR3 covers 13 residues. The CDR3 protein is CASSLAHNNEQFF. Here the CDR3 DNA reads TGTGCCAGCAGTTTAGCACATAACAATGAGCAGTTCTTC.

The chain joins TRBV30 to TRBJ2-1; TRBD2 aligns across 8 bases. This CDR3 region has 16 residues. V lost 4 bases to trimming and J lost 7 bases; unmatched junction nucleotides: 15. CDR1 GTSNPN and CDR2 SVGIG come from the germline V gene (reference sequence). CDR3 in DNA: TGTGCCTGGAATGGAGGATCGGCGGGAGGTCGAAATGAGCAGTTCTTC. Amino acids: CAWNGGSAGGRNEQFF.

The chain carries TRBV28 and TRBJ2-2; D possibly corresponds to TRBD1 (5 bases). The ends were cut back, 5 bases at V and 1 base at J, with 11 bases in the middle. The CDR3 covers 15 residues. Germline CDR1 and CDR2: MDHEN and SYDVKM. The CDR3 nucleotides are TGTGCCAGCAGTGCCCCCACAGGGAACACCGGGGAGCTGTTTTTT. This sequence encodes CASSAPTGNTGELFF.

This clone was seen a few times. J is TRBJ1-2 and V is TRBV30, with 7 bases that match TRBD1. This CDR3 region has 13 residues. The J segment lost 7 bases and the V segment lost 5 bases, leaving 10 bases of the junction unmatched. CDR1 and CDR2 from the germline V gene are GTSNPN and SVGIG (reference sequence). The CDR3 coding sequence is TGTGCCTGGGGCAGCGACAGGGCGATTGGCTACACCTTC. The encoded protein is CAWGSDRAIGYTF.

The chain joins TRBV10-3 to TRBJ2-3; possible D gene TRBD2, 6 bases. CDR3 length: 17 amino acids. Between the trimmed V and J ends, which lost 5 bases and 1 base, there was a span of 19 bases. Looked up from germline, CDR1 is ENHRY and CDR2 is SYGVKD. The CDR3 DNA reads as TGTGCCATCAGTCCAATCCGGAGGGGATTCGGCACAGATACGCAGTATTTT. Its protein is CAISPIRRGFGTDTQYF.

For the CDR3, the DNA is TGTGCCAGCAGTACCCGACAGGGGCGGGGCTACACCTTC. Translation: CASSTRQGRGYTF. The genes are TRBV12-3 or TRBV12-4 and TRBJ1-2; 8 bases map to TRBD1. V shed 5 bases, J shed 8 bases, and the junction held 7 bases outside the gene matches. CDR3 length: 13 residues.

In this sample, this clone turned up once. The V and J genes are TRBV6-1 and TRBJ2-7; D unresolved. Germline V gene sequence: CDR1 MNHNS, CDR2 SASEGT. This CDR3 has 12 amino acids. Trimming stripped 3 bases from V and 9 bases from J, with 12 bases between. This chain's CDR3 is CASSETATGQYF. CDR3 in DNA: TGTGCCAGCAGTGAGACGGCTACGGGGCAGTACTTC.

The gene calls are TRBV12-3 or TRBV12-4 and TRBJ2-3; D unclear. V lost 2 bases to trimming and J lost 6 bases, with 3 bases between them. The CDR3 is 11 residues long. In DNA form, the CDR3 reads TGTGCCAGCAGTTTATCGGATACGCAGTATTTT. Translating gives CASSLSDTQYF.

V gene TRBV7-3 combines with J gene TRBJ2-3; perhaps TRBD2 as D (5 bases). The CDR3 is 13 residues long. Trimming took 3 bases from V and 1 from J, leaving 5 bases between them. Germline values: CDR1 SGHTA, CDR2 FQGTGA. CDR3 coding DNA: TGTGCCAGCAGCTTCGGGGGCACAGATACGCAGTATTTT. Translating gives CASSFGGTDTQYF.

The chain links TRBV6-2 or TRBV6-3 to TRBJ2-1; 9 positions agree with TRBD2. The length of the CDR3 is 18 residues. CDR1 is MNHEY, CDR2 SVGEGT, per germline. V lost 2 bases and J lost 5; bases outside the gene matches: 13. The CDR3 here is CASSYQGGGRARDNEQFF. The DNA for the CDR3 is TGTGCCAGCAGTTACCAGGGTGGCGGGAGGGCCAGGGACAATGAGCAGTTCTTC.